This T cell receptor beta chain was identified in a study of cytomegalovirus exposure and HLA in healthy donors. Study results and limitations: TCR beta sequences numbering 16,951 were associated with HLA alleles at 0.05 false discovery rate in a later analysis. For presence/absence analyses, sequencing depth was assumed to be roughly uniform across donors.

Though nominally healthy at sampling, donors likely had unrecorded immune exposures. A note on this clone: The antigen remains undetermined.

PCR primers comprised 60 Vbeta and 13 Jbeta primers. Only in-frame clones appear in the TCRdb table, and some are missing; sequencing was by immunoSEQ multiplex PCR. Its table lists under 150,000 clones. The CDR3 is 15 residues long. In germline, CDR1 is MDHEN, CDR2 SYDVKM. The V segment lost 5 bases and the J segment 1 base; nucleotides outside the gene matches: 4. Source material: PBMCs. The rearrangement uses TRBV28 and TRBJ1-1; 10 positions match TRBD1. The sequence derives from a middle-aged woman in good health and CMV-seronegative. The CDR3 nucleotides are TGTGCCAGCAGTACCCGGACAGGGGGGAACACTGAAGCTTTCTTT. Encoded protein: CASSTRTGGNTEAFF.